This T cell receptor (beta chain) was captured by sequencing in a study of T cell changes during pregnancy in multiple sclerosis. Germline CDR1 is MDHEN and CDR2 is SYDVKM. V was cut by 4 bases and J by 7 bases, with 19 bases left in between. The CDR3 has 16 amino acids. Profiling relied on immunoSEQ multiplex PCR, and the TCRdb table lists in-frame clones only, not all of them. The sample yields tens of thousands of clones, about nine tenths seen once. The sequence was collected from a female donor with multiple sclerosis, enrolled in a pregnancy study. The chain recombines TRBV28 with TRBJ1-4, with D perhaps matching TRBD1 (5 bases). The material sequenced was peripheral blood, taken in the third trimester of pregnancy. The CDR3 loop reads CASSSPRGVRGEKLFF. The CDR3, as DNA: TGTGCCAGCAGTTCCCCCCGGGGGGTGAGGGGTGAAAAACTGTTTTTT.